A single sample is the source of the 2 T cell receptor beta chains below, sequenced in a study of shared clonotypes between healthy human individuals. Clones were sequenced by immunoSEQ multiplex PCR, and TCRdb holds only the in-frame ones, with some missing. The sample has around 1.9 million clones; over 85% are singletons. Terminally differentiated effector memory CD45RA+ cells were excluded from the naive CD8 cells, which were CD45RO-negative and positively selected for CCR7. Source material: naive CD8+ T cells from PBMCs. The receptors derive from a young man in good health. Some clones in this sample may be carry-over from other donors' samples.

CDR3 sequence reads: CASSFGKGLLRGYTF. DNA for the CDR3: TGTGCCAGCAGTTTCGGAAAGGGTCTCCTACGAGGCTACACCTTC. This rearrangement joins TRBV27 to TRBJ1-2, with D unresolved. Trimming cost V 3 bases and J 8 bases, with 19 bases left between them. This CDR3 comprises 15 residues. Germline lookup yields CDR1 MNHEY and CDR2 SMNVEV (reference sequence).

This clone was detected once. CDR3: CASSLFGGHQETQYF. DNA of the CDR3: TGTGCCAGCAGTTTATTCGGAGGGCACCAAGAGACCCAGTACTTC. The chain joins TRBV27 to TRBJ2-5; D is perhaps TRBD2 (6 bases). The CDR3 covers 15 residues. CDR1 and CDR2 (germline): MNHEY, SMNVEV (reference sequence). Deletions cut 1 base from V and 0 bases from J, with 9 bases between.